This T cell receptor beta chain was recorded in a study of OX40 agonist ivuxolimab in advanced cancers. Sampling of blood occurred at baseline, cycle 4 day 1, and cycle 7 day 1. V gave up 0 bases and J gave up 1 base, with 10 bases separating them. CDR3 length: 16 residues. Germline V gene sequence: CDR1 SGDLS, CDR2 YYNGEE. Repertoires were generated with immunoSEQ multiplex PCR, while TCRdb's copy carries only in-frame clones and drops some. The data contain 55,000 to 75,000 clones, roughly four fifths of them singletons. About this clone itself: Its antigen remains unknown.

Study-wide findings and caveats: It was also the case that some nonresponders had low normalized T-cell clonal expansion.

This TCR was sampled from an adult with an advanced solid tumor such as melanoma, head and neck, liver or kidney cancer. The specimen comprised CD4+ or CD8+ T cells sorted from blood, sampled in a trial of the OX40 agonist ivuxolimab. The rearrangement links TRBV9 to TRBJ2-2, with D uncertain. The CDR3 protein is CASSVGQDENTGELFF. The CDR3 region has the DNA TGTGCCAGCAGCGTAGGGCAGGACGAGAACACCGGGGAGCTGTTTTTT.